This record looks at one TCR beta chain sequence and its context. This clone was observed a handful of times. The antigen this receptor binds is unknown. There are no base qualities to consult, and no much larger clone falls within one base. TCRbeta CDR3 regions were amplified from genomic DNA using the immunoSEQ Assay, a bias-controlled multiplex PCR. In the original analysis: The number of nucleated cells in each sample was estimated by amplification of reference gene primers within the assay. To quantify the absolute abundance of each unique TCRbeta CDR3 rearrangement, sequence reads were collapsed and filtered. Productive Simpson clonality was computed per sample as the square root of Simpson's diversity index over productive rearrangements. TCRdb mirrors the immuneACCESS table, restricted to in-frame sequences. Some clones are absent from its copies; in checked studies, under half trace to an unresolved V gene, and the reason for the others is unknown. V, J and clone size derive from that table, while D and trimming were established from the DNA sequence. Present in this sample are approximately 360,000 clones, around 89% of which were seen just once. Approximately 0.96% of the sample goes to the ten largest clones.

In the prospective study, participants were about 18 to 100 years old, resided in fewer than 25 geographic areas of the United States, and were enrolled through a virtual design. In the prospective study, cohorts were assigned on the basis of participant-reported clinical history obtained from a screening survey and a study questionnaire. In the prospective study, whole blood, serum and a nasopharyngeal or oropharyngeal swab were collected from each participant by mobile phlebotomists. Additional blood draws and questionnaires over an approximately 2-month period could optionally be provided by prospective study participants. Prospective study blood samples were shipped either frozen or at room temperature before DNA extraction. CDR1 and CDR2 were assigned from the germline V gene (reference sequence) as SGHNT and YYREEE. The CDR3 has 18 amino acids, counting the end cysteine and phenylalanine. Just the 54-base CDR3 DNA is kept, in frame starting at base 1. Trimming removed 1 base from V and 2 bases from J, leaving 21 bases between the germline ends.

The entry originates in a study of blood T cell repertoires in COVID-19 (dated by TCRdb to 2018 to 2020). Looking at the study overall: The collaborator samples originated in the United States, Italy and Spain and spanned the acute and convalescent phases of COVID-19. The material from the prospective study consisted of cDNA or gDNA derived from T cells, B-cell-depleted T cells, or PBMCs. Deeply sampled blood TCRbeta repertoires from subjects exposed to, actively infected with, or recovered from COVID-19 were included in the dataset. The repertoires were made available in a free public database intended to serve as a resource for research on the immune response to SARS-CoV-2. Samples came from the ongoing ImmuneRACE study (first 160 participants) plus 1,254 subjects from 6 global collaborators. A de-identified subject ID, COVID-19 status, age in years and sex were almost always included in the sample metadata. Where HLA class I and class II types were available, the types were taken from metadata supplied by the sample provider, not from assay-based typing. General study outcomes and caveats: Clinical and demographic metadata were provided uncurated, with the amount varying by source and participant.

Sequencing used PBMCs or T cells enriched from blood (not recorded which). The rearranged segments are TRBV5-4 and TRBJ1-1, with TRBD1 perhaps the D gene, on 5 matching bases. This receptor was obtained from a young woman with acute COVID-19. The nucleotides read TGTGCCAGCAGCTTGAGGCGGGGGAGTTTCGATTACAACACTGAAGCTTTCTTT. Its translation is CASSLRRGSFDYNTEAFF.